The source of this T cell receptor (beta chain) is a study of blood T cell repertoires in COVID-19. Turning to the study itself: Acute and convalescent COVID-19 specimens originated in the United States, Italy and Spain. Sample material is recorded as cDNA or gDNA derived from T cells, B-cell-depleted T cells, or PBMCs.

The CDR3 has 15 residues. The ends lost 2 bases at V and 4 bases at J; junction bases unmatched: 8. Germline values: CDR1 SGHDT, CDR2 YYEEEE. Under the authors' procedure: Reference gene primers were amplified, and this amplification served to estimate nucleated cell counts. Repertoires were generated with immunoSEQ multiplex PCR, while TCRdb's copy carries only in-frame clones and drops some. V, J and clone size derive from that table, while D and trimming were established from the DNA sequence. The data hold 65,000 to 100,000 clones, with approximately 86% observed a single time. This clonotype was sampled from a woman aged 80 or older with acute or convalescent COVID-19. This chain links TRBV5-6 with TRBJ2-5; the match to TRBD2 covers 7 bases. The sample comprised peripheral blood. CDR3 bases: TGTGCCAGCAGCTTTAAGGCTAGCGGTGGAGAGACCCAGTACTTC. Its protein product is CASSFKASGGETQYF.